Included here is one TCR beta chain sequence, with context. Use of 60 Vbeta and 13 Jbeta primers characterized the PCR. Sequencing used immunoSEQ multiplex PCR; TCRdb keeps in-frame clones, though not all of them. The sample lists roughly 110,000 clones, 65% to 75% seen once, with 4% to 5.5% in the top ten. The CDR3 contains 13 residues. Germline CDR1 reads SGHAT; CDR2 reads FQNNGV. V gave up 0 bases and J gave up 6 bases, with 7 bases separating them. The data originate from a study of cytomegalovirus exposure and HLA in healthy donors. Study information: Prior work identified some 120 million unique TCR beta sequences in some 200 million T cells.

The clonotype was recovered from a man aged 25 to 40 in good health and CMV-seropositive. The sequenced material came from PBMCs. The chain couples TRBV11-2 to TRBJ2-3, with unresolved D. In DNA, the CDR3 is TGTGCCAGCAGCTTAGATCCGGAGGATACGCAGTATTTT. Its protein is CASSLDPEDTQYF.